The source of this TCR beta chain is a study of cytomegalovirus exposure and HLA in healthy donors. Study-level points and caveats: Researchers catalogued approximately 170 TCR beta chains as cytomegalovirus-associated. In the 130 or so validation repertoires, a later analysis found that first-cohort TCR clusters tended to co-occur. Through in vitro validation, a few CMV-associated chains were shown to be specific for CMV antigens.

The CDR3 loop spans 14 amino acids. The germline V gene encodes CDR1 SGHRS and CDR2 YFSETQ. V lost 4 bases and J 2 bases, leaving 11 bases between the germline ends. A note on this clone: No antigen is known for it.

The repertoire was sequenced with immunoSEQ multiplex PCR; TCRdb's copy has only in-frame clones and lacks some. Of some 140,000 clones in the sample, roughly 89% were seen once. Source material: PBMCs. This TCR was sampled from a woman aged 18 to 35 in good health and CMV-seropositive. The chain joins TRBV5-1 to TRBJ2-3; no definite D call. The DNA of the CDR3 is TGCGCCAGCAGCCCCGGTGATATCACAGATACGCAGTATTTT. The encoded protein is CASSPGDITDTQYF.